This entry features one TCR beta chain sequence. No antigen is known for it. Isolated RNA was reverse transcribed in full, so expressed TCRB transcripts were sequenced. TCRdb keeps only in-frame clones here, not all; method: immunoSEQ multiplex PCR. This sample carries hundreds of thousands of clones, 8% of them seen once, and the ten largest clones take less than 0.5%. This entry is derived from a study of beta chain features in type 1 diabetes. Findings and caveats of the study: Patients showed naive, central memory and Treg TCRB repertoires that appeared more similar than those of healthy donors. Any PCR bias toward short templates would affect both groups alike.

The V gene lost 2 bases and the J gene lost 4 bases, with 15 bases spanning the gap. The CDR3 loop spans 15 amino acids. CDR1 is SNHLY, CDR2 FYNNEI, per germline. The chain couples TRBV2 to TRBJ2-7; D is perhaps TRBD1 or TRBD2 (5 bases each). The material sequenced was central memory CD4+ T cells from blood. The receptor was isolated from a woman aged 18-29 years in good health. The CDR3 protein is CASSEQGAPGYEQYF. The CDR3, as DNA: TGTGCCAGCAGTGAACAAGGGGCCCCGGGATACGAGCAGTACTTC.